This TCR beta chain was identified in a study of beta chain features in type 1 diabetes. Every bit of the isolated RNA underwent reverse transcription, so sequencing read expressed TCRB transcripts. An average roughly 3.5 million reads came from naive, central memory and regulatory T cell samples. Using immunoSEQ multiplex PCR, the repertoire was profiled, and TCRdb retains in-frame clones only, with some absent. The table includes some 290,000 clones, about 13% detected once. As for this clone: The antigen remains undetermined.

V trimming: 4 bases; J trimming: 8 bases; junction bases outside the gene matches: 5. Germline V gives CDR1 SGHDT, CDR2 YYEEEE. This CDR3 region has 13 residues. Overall study findings and caveats: TCRB CDR3 length was moderately but significantly reduced in all four CD4+ subsets of Type 1 diabetes patients. Across patients, naive, central memory and Treg TCRB repertoires exhibited apparently greater similarity than was observed across healthy donors. Sequencing from cDNA could over-represent high-TCR-expressing cells.

The chain combines TRBV5-6 with TRBJ1-2; 10 bases fit TRBD1. Sequencing used naive CD4+ T cells from blood. The origin of this receptor is a man aged 30-40 years with type 1 diabetes. CDR3: CASSVGQGWGYTF. The CDR3 DNA reads as TGTGCCAGCAGCGTGGGACAGGGGTGGGGCTACACCTTC.